The clone carrying this T cell receptor beta chain was recorded at least ten times. Its specificity is unknown. The CDR3 totals 16 residues. Germline V gives CDR1 SEHNR, CDR2 FQNEAQ (reference sequence). Trimming took off 1 base at V and 5 bases at J, with 12 bases between the two ends. This sample was included in a study of CD8 T cells in ankylosing spondylitis. Findings of the study overall: The disease-linked clones had a CD8+ phenotype and low blood frequencies. According to the report, clones linked to the disease were significantly enriched in matched synovial fluid samples taken from ankylosing spondylitis patients.

Using its own MiXCR run on the 5' RACE reads, TCRdb lists one record per CDR3 protein. The repertoire holds 240,000 or so distinct CDR3 sequences, with 8.6% as singletons. The sample consisted of blood, either unsorted or a sorted T cell fraction (not recorded which). The clonotype originates from a male donor with ankylosing spondylitis or in good health (not recorded which). The chain carries TRBV7-9 and TRBJ2-6; no firm D call. In DNA, the CDR3 is TGTGCCAGCAGCTTAGTCAGGCACGGTTGGGCCAACGTCCTGACTTTC. It specifies CASSLVRHGWANVLTF. The full variable domain, completed using reference TRBV7-9 and TRBJ2-6, is DTGVSQNPRHKITKRGQNVTFRCDPISEHNRLYWYRQTLGQGPEFLTYFQNEAQLEKSRLLSDRFSAERPKGSFSTLEIQRTEQGDSAMYLCASSLVRHGWANVLTFGAGSRLTVL.